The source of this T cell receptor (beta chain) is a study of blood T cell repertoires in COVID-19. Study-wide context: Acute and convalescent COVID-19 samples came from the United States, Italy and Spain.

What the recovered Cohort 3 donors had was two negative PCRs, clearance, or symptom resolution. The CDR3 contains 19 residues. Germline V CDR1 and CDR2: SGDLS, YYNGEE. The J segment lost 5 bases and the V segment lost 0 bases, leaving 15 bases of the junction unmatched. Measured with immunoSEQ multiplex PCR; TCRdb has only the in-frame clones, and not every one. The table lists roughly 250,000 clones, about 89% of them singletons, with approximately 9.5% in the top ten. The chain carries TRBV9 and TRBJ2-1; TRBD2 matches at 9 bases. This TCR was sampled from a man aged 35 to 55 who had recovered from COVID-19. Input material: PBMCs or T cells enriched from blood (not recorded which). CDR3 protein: CASSVAITQLAGLDNEQFF. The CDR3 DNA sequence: TGTGCCAGCAGCGTAGCTATTACACAACTAGCGGGCCTTGACAATGAGCAGTTCTTC.